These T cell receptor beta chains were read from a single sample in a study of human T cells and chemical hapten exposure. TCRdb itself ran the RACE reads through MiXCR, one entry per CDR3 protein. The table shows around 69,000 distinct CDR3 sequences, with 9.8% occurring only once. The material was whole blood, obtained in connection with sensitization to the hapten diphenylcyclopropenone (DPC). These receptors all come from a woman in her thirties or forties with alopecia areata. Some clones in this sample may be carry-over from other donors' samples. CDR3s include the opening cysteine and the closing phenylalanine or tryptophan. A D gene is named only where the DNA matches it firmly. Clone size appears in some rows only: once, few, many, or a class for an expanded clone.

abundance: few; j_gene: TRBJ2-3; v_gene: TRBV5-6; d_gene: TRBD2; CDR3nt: TGTGCCAGCAGCCCCGTGAGCGGGGGATCAGATACGCAGTATTTT; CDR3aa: CASSPVSGGSDTQYF
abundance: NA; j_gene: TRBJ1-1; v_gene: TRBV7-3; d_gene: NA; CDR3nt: TGTGCCAGCAGCCCCAATACTCTGCCGAACACTGAAGCTTTCTTT; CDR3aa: CASSPNTLPNTEAFF
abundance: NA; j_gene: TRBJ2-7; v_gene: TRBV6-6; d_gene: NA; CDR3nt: TGTGCCAGCAGCCGGGGGCCCCGGGACGAGCAGTACTTC; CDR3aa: CASSRGPRDEQYF
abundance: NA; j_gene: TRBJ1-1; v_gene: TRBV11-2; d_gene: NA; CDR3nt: TGTGCCAGCAGCTTAATCAGGGTGAACACTGAAGCTTTCTTT; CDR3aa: CASSLIRVNTEAFF
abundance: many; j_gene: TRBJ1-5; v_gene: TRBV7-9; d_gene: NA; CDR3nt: TGTGCCAGCAGCCACAGCGGAATCAACAATCAGCCCCAGCATTTT; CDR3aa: CASSHSGINNQPQHF
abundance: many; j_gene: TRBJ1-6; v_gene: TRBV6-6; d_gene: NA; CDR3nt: TGTGCCAGCACCTCTAACGATTCACCCCTCCACTTT; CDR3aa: CASTSNDSPLHF
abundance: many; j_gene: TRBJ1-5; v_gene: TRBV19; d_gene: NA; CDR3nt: TGTGCCAGTAGTATCGTGGGAGGACAGCATCAGCCCCAGCATTTT; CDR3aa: CASSIVGGQHQPQHF
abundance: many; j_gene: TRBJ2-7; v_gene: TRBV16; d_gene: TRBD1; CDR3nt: TGTGCCAGCAGCCCTTCAGACAGGGGTCGCGAGCAGTACTTC; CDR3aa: CASSPSDRGREQYF
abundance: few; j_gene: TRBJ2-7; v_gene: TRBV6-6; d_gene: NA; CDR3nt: TGTGCCAGCATCTTAGGGGGACCAGCCTACGAGCAGTACTTC; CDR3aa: CASILGGPAYEQYF
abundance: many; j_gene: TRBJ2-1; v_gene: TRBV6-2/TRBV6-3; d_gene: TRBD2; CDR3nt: TGTGCCAGCAGTTATAGTAGCGGGGGGGCGTTCTACAATGAGCAGTTCTTC; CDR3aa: CASSYSSGGAFYNEQFF
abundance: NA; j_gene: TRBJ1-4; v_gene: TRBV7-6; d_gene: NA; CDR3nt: TGTGGCAGCAGCTTAGAAGCGGATAATGAAAAACTGTTTTTT; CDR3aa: CGSSLEADNEKLFF
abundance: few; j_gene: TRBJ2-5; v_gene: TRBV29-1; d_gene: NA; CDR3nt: TGCAGCGTTCTCAGCGGCTTAGAGACCCAGTACTTC; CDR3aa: CSVLSGLETQYF
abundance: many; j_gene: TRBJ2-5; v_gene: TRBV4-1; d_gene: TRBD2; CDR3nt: TGCGCCAGCAGCCAAGTCCAGGGACTAGCGGATTGGACCCAGTACTTC; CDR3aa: CASSQVQGLADWTQYF
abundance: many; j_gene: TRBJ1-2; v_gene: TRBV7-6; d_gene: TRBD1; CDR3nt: TGTGCCAGCAGCTCCCAGGGGGACGGCCGATATGGCTACACCTTC; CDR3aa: CASSSQGDGRYGYTF
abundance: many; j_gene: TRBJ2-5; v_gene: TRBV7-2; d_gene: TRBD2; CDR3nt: TGTGCCAGCAGCTCCGGACTAGCGGCAGAGACCCAGTACTTC; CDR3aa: CASSSGLAAETQYF
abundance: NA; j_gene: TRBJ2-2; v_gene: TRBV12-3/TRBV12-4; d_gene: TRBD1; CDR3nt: TGTGCCAGCAGTTTAGGGCAGGGGGTGTCCACCGGGGAGCTGTTTTTT; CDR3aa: CASSLGQGVSTGELFF
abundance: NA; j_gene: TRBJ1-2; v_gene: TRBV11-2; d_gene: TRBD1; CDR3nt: TGTGCCAGCAGCTCCCTTACAGGGGGCATCTATGGCTACACCTTC; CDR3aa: CASSSLTGGIYGYTF
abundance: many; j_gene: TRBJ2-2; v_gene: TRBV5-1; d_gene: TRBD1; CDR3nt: TGCGCCAGCAGCTTGGTCGGACAGGACGGGGAGCTGTTTTTT; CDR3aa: CASSLVGQDGELFF
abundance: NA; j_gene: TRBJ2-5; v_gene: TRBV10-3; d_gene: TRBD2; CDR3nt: TGTGCCACCCGGGGGGGGGGCACCCAAGAGACCCAGTACTTC; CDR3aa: CATRGGGTQETQYF
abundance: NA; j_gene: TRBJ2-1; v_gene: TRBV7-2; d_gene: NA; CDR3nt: TGTGCCAGCAGCCCCCCCGGGGCCGTAGGGAATGAGCAGTTCTTC; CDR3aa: CASSPPGAVGNEQFF
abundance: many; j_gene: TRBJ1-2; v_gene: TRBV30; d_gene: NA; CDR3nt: TGTGCCTGGAGTGCCGACGCCGGGACGACGGGAGGCTACACCTTC; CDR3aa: CAWSADAGTTGGYTF
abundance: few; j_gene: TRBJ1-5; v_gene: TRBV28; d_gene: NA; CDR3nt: TGTGCCAGCAGCTCACCCCCTACCTTTAGCAATCAGCCCCAGCATTTT; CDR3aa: CASSSPPTFSNQPQHF
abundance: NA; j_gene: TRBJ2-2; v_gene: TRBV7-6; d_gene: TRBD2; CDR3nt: TGTGCCAGCAGCTACCCCGGGACTAGCGGGGGATTGAACACCGGGGAGCTGTTTTTT; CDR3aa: CASSYPGTSGGLNTGELFF
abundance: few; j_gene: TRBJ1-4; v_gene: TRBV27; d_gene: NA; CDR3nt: TGTGCCAGCAGGGGTCGACAGGAAGGCGAAAAACTGTTTTTT; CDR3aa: CASRGRQEGEKLFF
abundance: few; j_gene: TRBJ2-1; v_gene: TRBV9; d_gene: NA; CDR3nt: TGTGCCAGCAGCCCCACCGGGACTTACAATGAGCAGTTCTTC; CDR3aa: CASSPTGTYNEQFF
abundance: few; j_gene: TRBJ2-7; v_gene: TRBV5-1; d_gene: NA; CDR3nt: TGCGCCAGCAGCTTGGACATCTCCTACGAGCAGTACTTC; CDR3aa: CASSLDISYEQYF
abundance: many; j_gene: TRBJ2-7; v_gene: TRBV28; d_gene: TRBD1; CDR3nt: TGTGCCAGCACTCCTCTTGGGACAGGGGTCCCGCAGTACTTC; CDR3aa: CASTPLGTGVPQYF
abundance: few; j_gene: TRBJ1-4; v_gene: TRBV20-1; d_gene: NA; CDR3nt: TGCAGTGCGACCCCCGGAAGGTTTGAAAAACTGTTTTTT; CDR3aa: CSATPGRFEKLFF
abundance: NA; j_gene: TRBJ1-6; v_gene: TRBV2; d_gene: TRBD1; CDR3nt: TGTGCCAGCAGTTCGCCGGGACAGGGGGAAGGTTCACCCCTCCACTTT; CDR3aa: CASSSPGQGEGSPLHF
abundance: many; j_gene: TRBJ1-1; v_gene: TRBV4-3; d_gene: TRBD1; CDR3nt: TGCGCCAGCAGCCCCGGCACCGGGACAGGGAGAAGGGATACTGAAGCTTTCTTT; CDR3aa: CASSPGTGTGRRDTEAFF
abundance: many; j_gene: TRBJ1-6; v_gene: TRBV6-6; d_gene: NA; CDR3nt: TGTGCCAGCAGTCCAGGGGCTTATAATTCACCCCTCCACTTT; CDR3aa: CASSPGAYNSPLHF
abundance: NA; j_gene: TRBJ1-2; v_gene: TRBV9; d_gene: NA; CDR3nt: TGTGCCAGCAGCGTAGCTCCCAGCCCCTATGGCTACACCTTC; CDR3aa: CASSVAPSPYGYTF
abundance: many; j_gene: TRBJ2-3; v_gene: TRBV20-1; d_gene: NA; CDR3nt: TGCAGTCCTCTGTTCACAGATACGCAGTATTTT; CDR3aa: CSPLFTDTQYF
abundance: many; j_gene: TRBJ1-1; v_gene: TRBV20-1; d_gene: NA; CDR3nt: TGCAGTGCTAGAATCGGTCAGTTTCGCACTGAAGCTTTCTTT; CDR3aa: CSARIGQFRTEAFF
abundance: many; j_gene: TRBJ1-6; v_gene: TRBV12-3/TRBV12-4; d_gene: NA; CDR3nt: TGTGCCAGCAGTTTAGGGCAGAATAATTCACCCCTCCACTTT; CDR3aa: CASSLGQNNSPLHF
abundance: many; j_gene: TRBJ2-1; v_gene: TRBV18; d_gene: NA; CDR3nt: TGTGCCAGCTCACCGGACCAGAGCTCCTACAATGAGCAGTTCTTC; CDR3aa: CASSPDQSSYNEQFF
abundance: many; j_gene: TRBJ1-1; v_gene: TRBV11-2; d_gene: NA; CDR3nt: TGTGCCAGCAGCTCCCCTCCAGACACAGGTGGAAAAGCTTTCTTT; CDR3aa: CASSSPPDTGGKAFF
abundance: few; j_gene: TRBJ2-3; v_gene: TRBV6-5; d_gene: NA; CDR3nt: TGTGCCAGCAGCCGGGGCCCAGATACGCAGTATTTT; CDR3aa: CASSRGPDTQYF
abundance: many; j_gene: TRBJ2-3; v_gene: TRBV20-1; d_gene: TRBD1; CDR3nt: TGCAGTGCCAGAAGACAGGGCGAAGGCACAGATACGCAGTATTTT; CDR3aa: CSARRQGEGTDTQYF
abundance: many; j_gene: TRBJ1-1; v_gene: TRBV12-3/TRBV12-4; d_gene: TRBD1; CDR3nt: TGTGCCAGCAGCTTTGACAGGGCCCTTTCGGCTTTCTTT; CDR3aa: CASSFDRALSAFF
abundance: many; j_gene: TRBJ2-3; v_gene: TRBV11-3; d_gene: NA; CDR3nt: TGTGCCAGCAGCTTAGGTTCCCAGACAGATACGCAGTATTTT; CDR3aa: CASSLGSQTDTQYF
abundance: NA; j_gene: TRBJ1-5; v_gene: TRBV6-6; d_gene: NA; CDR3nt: TGTGCCAGCAGTTACTCACCCGGTTGGGGAAATAATCAGCCCCAGCATTTT; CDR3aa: CASSYSPGWGNNQPQHF
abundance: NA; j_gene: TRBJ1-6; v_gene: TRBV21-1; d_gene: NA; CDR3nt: TGTGCCAGCAGCAAAGCGCTGAGGAGCTCCTATAATTCACCCCTCCACTTT; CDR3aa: CASSKALRSSYNSPLHF
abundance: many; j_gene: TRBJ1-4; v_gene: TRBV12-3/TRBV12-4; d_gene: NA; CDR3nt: TGTGCCAGCAGTAGGGAAGCTAATGAAAAACTGTTTTTT; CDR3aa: CASSREANEKLFF
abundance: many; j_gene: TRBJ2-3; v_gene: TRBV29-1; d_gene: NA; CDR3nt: TGCAGCGTTGAAGTTCAGGGGACAGATACGCAGTATTTT; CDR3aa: CSVEVQGTDTQYF
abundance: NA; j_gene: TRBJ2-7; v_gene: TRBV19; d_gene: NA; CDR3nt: TGTGCCAGTAGTTTGACTAACTCCTACGAGCAGTACTTC; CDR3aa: CASSLTNSYEQYF
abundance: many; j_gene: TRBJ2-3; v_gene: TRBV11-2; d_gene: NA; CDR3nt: TGTGCCAGCAGCTTAGAGGCAGATACGCAGTATTTT; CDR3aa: CASSLEADTQYF
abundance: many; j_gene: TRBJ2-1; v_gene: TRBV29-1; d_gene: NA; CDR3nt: TGCAGCGCCCTAGGGGGGGGCAGGTACAATGAGCAGTTCTTC; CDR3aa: CSALGGGRYNEQFF
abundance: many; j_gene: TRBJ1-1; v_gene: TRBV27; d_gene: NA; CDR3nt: TGTGCCAGCAGTTTGCTAGGAATGGACACTGAAGCTTTCTTT; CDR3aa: CASSLLGMDTEAFF
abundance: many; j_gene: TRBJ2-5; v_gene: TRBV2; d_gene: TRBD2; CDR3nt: TGTGCCACACATAGGCGGGGGGGCCTGGAGACCCAGTACTTC; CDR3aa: CATHRRGGLETQYF
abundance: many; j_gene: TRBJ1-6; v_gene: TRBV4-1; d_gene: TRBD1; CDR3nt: TGCGCCAGCAGCCAATTCGGACAGGGAGGTAATTCACCCCTCCACTTT; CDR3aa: CASSQFGQGGNSPLHF
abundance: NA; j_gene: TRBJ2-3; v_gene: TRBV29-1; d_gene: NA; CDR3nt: TGCAGCGTTGAATCAGGCACAGATACGCAGTATTTT; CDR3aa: CSVESGTDTQYF
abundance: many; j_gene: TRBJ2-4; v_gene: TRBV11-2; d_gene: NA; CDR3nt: TGTGCCAGCAGCCCCACCGGTACTTTGGGGAACATTCAGTACTTC; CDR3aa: CASSPTGTLGNIQYF
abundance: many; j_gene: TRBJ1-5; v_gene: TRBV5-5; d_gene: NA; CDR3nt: TGTGCCAGCAGCCTAGAGGTGGGCAATCAGCCCCAGCATTTT; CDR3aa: CASSLEVGNQPQHF
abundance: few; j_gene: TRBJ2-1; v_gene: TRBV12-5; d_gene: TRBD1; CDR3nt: TGTGCTAGTGGTTTAGGACAGGGCACCTACAATGAGCAGTTCTTC; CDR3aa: CASGLGQGTYNEQFF
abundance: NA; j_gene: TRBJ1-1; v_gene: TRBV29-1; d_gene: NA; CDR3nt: TGCAGCGTTGGGGGACCACTAAAGAACACTGAAGCTTTCTTT; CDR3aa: CSVGGPLKNTEAFF
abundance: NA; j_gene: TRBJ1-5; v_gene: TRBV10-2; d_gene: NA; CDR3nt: TGCGCCAGCAGAGAACAGGGATCCATCAGCAATCAGCCCCAGCATTTT; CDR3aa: CASREQGSISNQPQHF